What follows describes a single T cell receptor beta chain. What it recognizes is unknown. The CDR3 runs to 13 residues. CDR1 and CDR2 from the germline V gene are MNHEY and SVGAGI. Trimming pared 6 bases from V and 2 bases from J, leaving 8 bases between. The entry originates in a study of cytomegalovirus exposure and HLA in healthy donors. Study at large: Unique TCRs from HLA-typed donors, 65 million to 85 million of them, were held in an early data release. Study-wide results and limits: With further analysis later on, most CMV-associated TCR beta chains appeared HLA-restricted. A later analysis associated 15,000 to 20,000 TCR beta sequences with HLA alleles at a 0.05 false discovery rate.

Researchers ran the PCR with 60 Vbeta and 13 Jbeta primers. Clones were read by immunoSEQ multiplex PCR, and TCRdb kept only the in-frame ones, dropping some. The sample lists about 190,000 clones, roughly 79% occurring once. This sequence originates from a woman younger than 30 in good health and CMV-seronegative. The chain carries TRBV6-5 and TRBJ2-1, with D possibly being TRBD1 (5 bases). The sequenced material came from PBMCs. CDR3 amino acids: CASSRVAYNEQFF. The CDR3 DNA sequence: TGTGCCAGCAGCAGGGTCGCCTACAATGAGCAGTTCTTC.